These T cell receptor beta chains were read from a single sample in a study of cytomegalovirus exposure and HLA in healthy donors. Produced via immunoSEQ multiplex PCR; TCRdb's table is partial and in-frame only. In the table there are about 97,000 clones, more than 80% of which are singletons. The material sequenced was PBMCs. The receptors stem from a man younger than 45 in good health and CMV-seronegative. Both conserved end residues are part of each CDR3. Fields, in order: CDR3 DNA, CDR3 protein, clone size, J gene, D gene, V gene. A D gene is named only where the DNA matches it firmly. A row's size may be missing; if present it is once, few, many or a size class.

cdr3_nt: TGTGCCAGCAGCGTCTCGGGAGGGGTCCAAGAGACCCAGTACTTC
cdr3_aa: CASSVSGGVQETQYF
clone_size: NA
j_call: TRBJ2-5
d_call: TRBD2
v_call: TRBV9

cdr3_nt: TGTGCCAGCAGCTTGGTGGGACAGGGGCCTGACACTGAAGCTTTCTTT
cdr3_aa: CASSLVGQGPDTEAFF
clone_size: NA
j_call: TRBJ1-1
d_call: TRBD1
v_call: TRBV5-4

cdr3_nt: TGTGCCAGCAGTTTTTACAGCTCTGGAAACACCATATATTTT
cdr3_aa: CASSFYSSGNTIYF
clone_size: NA
j_call: TRBJ1-3
d_call: NA
v_call: TRBV28

cdr3_nt: TGTGCCAGCTCACCACTGCTTGACGGGAGTCATTTTGGGGAGCTGTTTTTT
cdr3_aa: CASSPLLDGSHFGELFF
clone_size: few
j_call: TRBJ2-2
d_call: NA
v_call: TRBV18

cdr3_nt: TGTGCCAGCAGTTTATTAATTTGGGGCACAGACTACGAGCAGTACTTC
cdr3_aa: CASSLLIWGTDYEQYF
clone_size: NA
j_call: TRBJ2-7
d_call: NA
v_call: TRBV28

cdr3_nt: TGTGCCAGCAGCGTCGAGGGGGAAGGAGAGACCCAGTACTTC
cdr3_aa: CASSVEGEGETQYF
clone_size: NA
j_call: TRBJ2-5
d_call: NA
v_call: TRBV9

cdr3_nt: TGTGCCAGCAGCTTGAAAGGGACAGGGAATCCCTACAATGAGCAGTTCTTC
cdr3_aa: CASSLKGTGNPYNEQFF
clone_size: NA
j_call: TRBJ2-1
d_call: TRBD1
v_call: TRBV5-4

cdr3_nt: TGTGCCAGCAGCTTAGTTGGTCGGCAGGGGGCGTCACCCCTCCACTTT
cdr3_aa: CASSLVGRQGASPLHF
clone_size: NA
j_call: TRBJ1-6
d_call: TRBD1
v_call: TRBV7-2

cdr3_nt: TGTGCCAGCAGCTTCGACAGAAGAGTATCGAACACTGAAGCTTTCTTT
cdr3_aa: CASSFDRRVSNTEAFF
clone_size: NA
j_call: TRBJ1-1
d_call: NA
v_call: TRBV11-2

cdr3_nt: TGTGCCAGCAGTGAAGGGGGCTTAGTGAACAATGAGCAGTTCTTC
cdr3_aa: CASSEGGLVNNEQFF
clone_size: NA
j_call: TRBJ2-1
d_call: NA
v_call: TRBV6-1

cdr3_nt: TGTGCCAGCTCACCACCGGCAGGGTTCAATGAGCAGTTCTTC
cdr3_aa: CASSPPAGFNEQFF
clone_size: NA
j_call: TRBJ2-1
d_call: NA
v_call: TRBV18

cdr3_nt: TGCGCCAGCAGCTTAGGGATCATCGGGGACTATGGCTACACCTTC
cdr3_aa: CASSLGIIGDYGYTF
clone_size: NA
j_call: TRBJ1-2
d_call: NA
v_call: TRBV5-1

cdr3_nt: TGTGCCAGCAGCATCTCCGGGACTAGCCGGCACGAGCAGTACTTC
cdr3_aa: CASSISGTSRHEQYF
clone_size: NA
j_call: TRBJ2-7
d_call: TRBD2
v_call: TRBV7-3

cdr3_nt: TGTGCCAGCCGACAGGGCGGAAACACCGGGGAGCTGTTTTTT
cdr3_aa: CASRQGGNTGELFF
clone_size: NA
j_call: TRBJ2-2
d_call: TRBD1
v_call: TRBV11-1

cdr3_nt: TGTGCCAGGCTGGCACCTAACAGGAATGAGCAGTTCTTC
cdr3_aa: CARLAPNRNEQFF
clone_size: NA
j_call: TRBJ2-1
d_call: NA
v_call: TRBV2

cdr3_nt: TGTGCCAGCAGCCTTTCCTACGAGCAGTACTTC
cdr3_aa: CASSLSYEQYF
clone_size: NA
j_call: TRBJ2-7
d_call: NA
v_call: TRBV7-2

cdr3_nt: TGTGCCAGCAGTTCCCTTCGGGTGACAGCCTTC
cdr3_aa: CASSSLRVTAF
clone_size: NA
j_call: TRBJ1-2
d_call: NA
v_call: TRBV28

cdr3_nt: TGTGCCAGCAGCTTAAGATCGGTTAACTATGGCTACACCTTC
cdr3_aa: CASSLRSVNYGYTF
clone_size: once
j_call: TRBJ1-2
d_call: NA
v_call: TRBV11-2

cdr3_nt: TGCAGCGTTGAAACGGGACGGACAGGGTGGAATCGGGTCAATGAGCAGTTCTTC
cdr3_aa: CSVETGRTGWNRVNEQFF
clone_size: NA
j_call: TRBJ2-1
d_call: TRBD1
v_call: TRBV29-1

cdr3_nt: TGTGCCAGCAGCTTGAAATCCGGGACAGGGAGCTACGAGCAGTACTTC
cdr3_aa: CASSLKSGTGSYEQYF
clone_size: NA
j_call: TRBJ2-7
d_call: TRBD1
v_call: TRBV7-3

cdr3_nt: TGTGCCAGCAGCGTAGTCCGGGACATCCACACCTTC
cdr3_aa: CASSVVRDIHTF
clone_size: NA
j_call: TRBJ1-2
d_call: NA
v_call: TRBV9

cdr3_nt: TGTGCCAGCAGTGATCAGGGTGGCACAGATACGCAGTATTTT
cdr3_aa: CASSDQGGTDTQYF
clone_size: NA
j_call: TRBJ2-3
d_call: NA
v_call: TRBV6-4

cdr3_nt: TGTGCCAGCGGACAGATCTGGGGGACTAGCGGGAACACAGATACGCAGTATTTT
cdr3_aa: CASGQIWGTSGNTDTQYF
clone_size: NA
j_call: TRBJ2-3
d_call: TRBD2
v_call: TRBV5-4

cdr3_nt: TGCAGCGTTGACCTGATCACACGGGATGAGCAGTTCTTC
cdr3_aa: CSVDLITRDEQFF
clone_size: NA
j_call: TRBJ2-1
d_call: NA
v_call: TRBV29-1

cdr3_nt: TGTGCCAGCAGCCGGGACAGCCCCTTTTTCTATGGCTACACCTTC
cdr3_aa: CASSRDSPFFYGYTF
clone_size: NA
j_call: TRBJ1-2
d_call: TRBD1
v_call: TRBV7-9

cdr3_nt: TGTGCCACGGACCCTAGCGGGAGCCTCCTGTTCACAGATACGCAGTATTTT
cdr3_aa: CATDPSGSLLFTDTQYF
clone_size: NA
j_call: TRBJ2-3
d_call: TRBD2
v_call: TRBV19

cdr3_nt: TGTGCCAGCAGTTTCCGGGAGACCCAGTACTTC
cdr3_aa: CASSFRETQYF
clone_size: NA
j_call: TRBJ2-5
d_call: NA
v_call: TRBV28

cdr3_nt: TGTGCCTTCCGGGACATAATAATCACAGATACGCAGTATTTT
cdr3_aa: CAFRDIIITDTQYF
clone_size: NA
j_call: TRBJ2-3
d_call: NA
v_call: TRBV30

cdr3_nt: TGTGCCAGCAGCTTGGAAAGGGGTCAAGAGACCCAGTACTTC
cdr3_aa: CASSLERGQETQYF
clone_size: NA
j_call: TRBJ2-5
d_call: NA
v_call: TRBV5-4

cdr3_nt: TGTGCCAGCAGCCCACAGGGGACAGGCTCGGCTTTCTTT
cdr3_aa: CASSPQGTGSAFF
clone_size: once
j_call: TRBJ1-1
d_call: TRBD1
v_call: TRBV7-2

cdr3_nt: TGTGCCAGCAGCTTAGTAGCTCAGTACAATGAGCAGTTCTTC
cdr3_aa: CASSLVAQYNEQFF
clone_size: NA
j_call: TRBJ2-1
d_call: NA
v_call: TRBV7-8

cdr3_nt: TGCGCCAGCACCGATTCTCCGAGAGAGGTGACAGATACGCAGTATTTT
cdr3_aa: CASTDSPREVTDTQYF
clone_size: few
j_call: TRBJ2-3
d_call: NA
v_call: TRBV5-1

cdr3_nt: TGCGCCAGCAGCCAAGATTCCGCAGGGGAGGGCTACGAGCAGTACTTC
cdr3_aa: CASSQDSAGEGYEQYF
clone_size: NA
j_call: TRBJ2-7
d_call: NA
v_call: TRBV4-1

cdr3_nt: TGTGCCAGCAGTCCCTCCTTAAGAGGGCTGGGGGAGCAGTACTTC
cdr3_aa: CASSPSLRGLGEQYF
clone_size: NA
j_call: TRBJ2-7
d_call: NA
v_call: TRBV27

cdr3_nt: TGTGCCAGTAGTCCCTGGGACAGGGCTATGAACACTGAAGCTTTCTTT
cdr3_aa: CASSPWDRAMNTEAFF
clone_size: NA
j_call: TRBJ1-1
d_call: TRBD1
v_call: TRBV19

cdr3_nt: TGTGCCAGCAGCGGCCCCGGACAGGCGAACACCGGGGAGCTGTTTTTT
cdr3_aa: CASSGPGQANTGELFF
clone_size: NA
j_call: TRBJ2-2
d_call: TRBD1
v_call: TRBV11-3

cdr3_nt: TGTGCCTGGAGTGTATACAGGGACGTTTTTAGCGAGCAGTACTTC
cdr3_aa: CAWSVYRDVFSEQYF
clone_size: NA
j_call: TRBJ2-7
d_call: NA
v_call: TRBV30

cdr3_nt: TGTGCCATCAGTGGGGAGGCGCGCATCACAAACACCATATATTTT
cdr3_aa: CAISGEARITNTIYF
clone_size: NA
j_call: TRBJ1-3
d_call: NA
v_call: TRBV10-3

cdr3_nt: TGCAGCGCCCCGGGACAGTCCACAGATACGCAGTATTTT
cdr3_aa: CSAPGQSTDTQYF
clone_size: few
j_call: TRBJ2-3
d_call: TRBD1
v_call: TRBV29-1

cdr3_nt: TGTGCCAGCAGTTCAGTGTTCGATGAGCAGTTCTTC
cdr3_aa: CASSSVFDEQFF
clone_size: NA
j_call: TRBJ2-1
d_call: NA
v_call: TRBV6-5

cdr3_nt: TGTGCCAGCAGCGCTGTTTCGGTAACGAACACTGAAGCTTTCTTT
cdr3_aa: CASSAVSVTNTEAFF
clone_size: NA
j_call: TRBJ1-1
d_call: NA
v_call: TRBV7-2

cdr3_nt: TGTGCCAGCAGCCCCCCGGGACATATGAACACTGAAGCTTTCTTT
cdr3_aa: CASSPPGHMNTEAFF
clone_size: NA
j_call: TRBJ1-1
d_call: NA
v_call: TRBV9

cdr3_nt: TGTGCCAGCAGTAAGGGGGCGAGCAATCAGCCCCAGCATTTT
cdr3_aa: CASSKGASNQPQHF
clone_size: NA
j_call: TRBJ1-5
d_call: TRBD1
v_call: TRBV7-9

cdr3_nt: TGTGCCTGGAGTGGCCCAGGCCCCTATGGCTACACCTTC
cdr3_aa: CAWSGPGPYGYTF
clone_size: NA
j_call: TRBJ1-2
d_call: NA
v_call: TRBV30

cdr3_nt: TGTGCCAGCAACAATCTATACAGGGGGAACACTGAAGCTTTCTTT
cdr3_aa: CASNNLYRGNTEAFF
clone_size: NA
j_call: TRBJ1-1
d_call: TRBD1
v_call: TRBV18

cdr3_nt: TGTGCCAGCAGACTTGGACAGGGGGGGAACTATGGCTACACCTTC
cdr3_aa: CASRLGQGGNYGYTF
clone_size: NA
j_call: TRBJ1-2
d_call: TRBD1
v_call: TRBV28

cdr3_nt: TGTGCCAGCAGTTCTCAGGGGCGGCAGGGGGCGGTTGAAGCTTTCTTT
cdr3_aa: CASSSQGRQGAVEAFF
clone_size: NA
j_call: TRBJ1-1
d_call: TRBD1
v_call: TRBV27

cdr3_nt: TGTGCCAGCAGCCCCCCCCCGGGACTAGCGGGGATGGGGGAGCTGTTTTTT
cdr3_aa: CASSPPPGLAGMGELFF
clone_size: NA
j_call: TRBJ2-2
d_call: TRBD2
v_call: TRBV7-9

cdr3_nt: TGTGCCAGCAGCCAAGGGGCCGTCTCGATCTCCTACGAGCAGTACTTC
cdr3_aa: CASSQGAVSISYEQYF
clone_size: NA
j_call: TRBJ2-7
d_call: NA
v_call: TRBV14

cdr3_nt: TGTGCCAGCAGCCAAGTTACGGAGGCAGATACGCAGTATTTT
cdr3_aa: CASSQVTEADTQYF
clone_size: NA
j_call: TRBJ2-3
d_call: NA
v_call: TRBV14

cdr3_nt: TGTGCCAGCAGTTTATCGACCGTATCAGGGGAGAACTATGGGGACTACACCTTC
cdr3_aa: CASSLSTVSGENYGDYTF
clone_size: NA
j_call: TRBJ1-2
d_call: NA
v_call: TRBV27

cdr3_nt: TGCGCCAGCAGCCAACGGACTAGCGGGAGTGCAGATACGCAGTATTTT
cdr3_aa: CASSQRTSGSADTQYF
clone_size: NA
j_call: TRBJ2-3
d_call: TRBD2
v_call: TRBV4-3

cdr3_nt: TGTGCCAGCAGTTCACAGGGTAATCAGCCCCAGCATTTT
cdr3_aa: CASSSQGNQPQHF
clone_size: NA
j_call: TRBJ1-5
d_call: NA
v_call: TRBV28

cdr3_nt: TGTGCCAGCAACACAGGGTGGACTAATGAAAAACTGTTTTTT
cdr3_aa: CASNTGWTNEKLFF
clone_size: NA
j_call: TRBJ1-4
d_call: NA
v_call: TRBV25-1

cdr3_nt: TGTGCCAGCAGTTTATCGATCACAGGGAAGGTCTACGAGCAGTACTTC
cdr3_aa: CASSLSITGKVYEQYF
clone_size: NA
j_call: TRBJ2-7
d_call: NA
v_call: TRBV27

cdr3_nt: TGTGCCAGCAGTGAGTCGGGGGTCGCCTACGAGCAGTACTTC
cdr3_aa: CASSESGVAYEQYF
clone_size: NA
j_call: TRBJ2-7
d_call: NA
v_call: TRBV25-1

cdr3_nt: TGTGCCAGTAGTGCCCAGGGAAAAGAGACCCAGTACTTC
cdr3_aa: CASSAQGKETQYF
clone_size: NA
j_call: TRBJ2-5
d_call: NA
v_call: TRBV19

cdr3_nt: TGCGCCAGCAGCTTGAACAGGGGCTATGGCTACACCTTC
cdr3_aa: CASSLNRGYGYTF
clone_size: NA
j_call: TRBJ1-2
d_call: TRBD1
v_call: TRBV5-1

cdr3_nt: TGTGCCAGCAGCTTAGAGAACGGTGAAGCTTTCTTT
cdr3_aa: CASSLENGEAFF
clone_size: NA
j_call: TRBJ1-1
d_call: NA
v_call: TRBV7-9

cdr3_nt: TGCGCCAGCAGCTTATTCTCGAGTTGGTTCGGGACAGGGGAAGACAATGAGCAGTTCTTC
cdr3_aa: CASSLFSSWFGTGEDNEQFF
clone_size: NA
j_call: TRBJ2-1
d_call: TRBD1
v_call: TRBV5-1